The 10 T cell receptor beta chains below all came from one sample that was sequenced in a study of T cells expressing NK-cell markers. One entry per CDR3 protein, without DNA, is what TCRdb gives after re-calling the 5' RACE reads. This sample contains more than 120,000 distinct CDR3 sequences. Sequenced input: blood T cells: a sorted CD56 or NKG2C T cell subset, CD4+ or CD8+ T cells, or bulk PBMC T cells (not recorded which). These receptors were collected from a young man in good health.

This sequence joins TRBV20-1 and TRBJ1-1; without DNA, the TCRdb call of TRBD1 cannot be checked. The V gene's germline CDR1 is DFQATT and CDR2 SNEGSKA (reference sequence). This CDR3 has 14 residues. CDR3 sequence reads: CSAREGTEKWEAFF.

The chain uses TRBV30 and TRBJ1-6. Per the germline V gene, CDR1 is GTSNPN and CDR2 is SVGIG (reference sequence). The CDR3 loop spans 14 amino acids. The CDR3 is CAWTKVQSNSPLHF.

CDR3 protein: CASEEPPREAYNEQFF. This chain connects TRBV13 to TRBJ2-1; TCRdb picks TRBD2, but there is no DNA to check that call. This CDR3 comprises 16 residues. Germline-derived CDR1 and CDR2 are PRHDT and FYEKMQ (reference sequence).

The rearrangement joins TRBV18 to TRBJ1-1; TCRdb selects TRBD1, and the lack of DNA leaves this call unchecked. CDR3 length: 15 amino acids. Looked up from germline, CDR1 is KGHSH and CDR2 is LQKENI. CDR3: CASSPYGTANTEAFF.

The chain couples TRBV20-1 to TRBJ2-1; TCRdb reports TRBD2, a call that lacks DNA to check it against. Germline values: CDR1 DFQATT, CDR2 SNEGSKA (reference sequence). The CDR3 consists of 16 residues. The CDR3 protein is CSASSTGGGSYNEQFF.

V is TRBV6-5 and J is TRBJ1-6; TCRdb's assignment of TRBD1 cannot be checked, as there is no DNA. This CDR3 is built from 19 residues. Looked up from germline, CDR1 is MNHEY and CDR2 is SVGAGI. The CDR3 here is CASSYGPGQGDSYNSPLHF.

CDR3 residues: CASTLGGGRAWNNEQFF. This chain uses TRBV12-3 or TRBV12-4 with TRBJ2-1; TCRdb gives TRBD2 as the D gene, but with no DNA this cannot be confirmed. The CDR3 contains 17 residues.

This chain joins TRBV7-9 and TRBJ2-7. Germline-derived CDR1 and CDR2 are SEHNR and FQNEAQ (reference sequence). CDR3 length: 13 residues. CDR3 sequence: CASSFAGLYEQYF.

The V call is TRBV19, the J call TRBJ2-3; TCRdb indicates TRBD2, and absent DNA this call remains unverified. The germline V gene has CDR1 LNHDA and CDR2 SQIVND (reference sequence). The CDR3 is made up of 16 amino acids. CDR3 sequence reads: CASSPIGAGRTDTQYF.

J is TRBJ2-3 and V is TRBV25-1; TCRdb outputs TRBD2, but without DNA this stays unchecked. The CDR3 consists of 17 residues. Per germline, CDR1 MGHDK and CDR2 SYGVNS. CDR3 residues: CASSEPGLAGVTDTQYF.